Sequencing of this T cell receptor beta chain was carried out in a study of blood T cells in healthy people across ages. Study-level points and caveats: Across the age range, TCR beta diversity per million T cells fell in a roughly linear way.

The use of a sample-barcoded 5' primer and a J-beta primer mix characterized a second PCR of about 7 to 12 cycles. Every individual sample yielded 2.5 million or more paired-end reads (each containing CDR3). MiXCR, run by TCRdb on the 5' RACE reads, gives a single entry per CDR3 protein. The sample lists more than 1 million distinct CDR3 sequences; 40% to 55% were seen once. This clonotype has only a few counts. Its antigen is unknown. Sequencing was done on a sample of blood. This TCR derives from a woman in her sixties or seventies in good health.

The CDR3: CASSQVGTGTGREQYF. CDR3 nucleotide sequence: TGTGCCAGCAGCCAAGTGGGGACCGGGACAGGCAGAGAGCAGTACTTC. The chain links TRBV14 to TRBJ2-7; 8 bases are a match to TRBD1. V was clipped by 1 base and J by 7 bases; unmatched bases: 12. CDR3 length: 16 residues. Germline V lookup: CDR1 SGHDN, CDR2 FVKESK.